What follows are 25 T cell receptor beta chains derived from one specimen sequenced in a study of cytomegalovirus exposure and HLA in healthy donors. The PCR had 60 Vbeta and 13 Jbeta primers. Assay: immunoSEQ multiplex PCR; the TCRdb copy retains only in-frame clones and omits some. This table has 100,000 to 150,000 clones, 70% to 75% appearing once. The sample was PBMCs. The source is a male donor in good health and CMV-seronegative.

The table lists this clone with a few counts. The gene calls are TRBV6-1 and TRBJ2-7, with a possible D match to TRBD2 (5 bases). V gave up 6 bases and J gave up 0 bases, with 9 bases separating them. The V gene's germline CDR1 is MNHNS and CDR2 SASEGT. The CDR3 covers 13 residues. In DNA form, the CDR3 reads TGTGCCAGCAGCCCGGGGTCCTCCTACGAGCAGTACTTC. This sequence encodes CASSPGSSYEQYF.

In DNA, the CDR3 is TGTGCCAGCAGTTCTTGGGCTTTGTATGGCTACACCTTC. Translation gives CASSSWALYGYTF. V usage is TRBV28 and J usage is TRBJ1-2, with no clear D. CDR3 size: 13 residues. Per the germline V gene, CDR1 is MDHEN and CDR2 is SYDVKM. Trimming stripped 4 bases from V and 5 bases from J, with 11 bases between.

This clone showed up just a few times. This chain joins TRBV27 and TRBJ2-7; 7 bases fit TRBD2. CDR1 is MNHEY and CDR2 is SMNVEV in the germline V gene (reference sequence). The V segment lost 6 bases and the J segment 7 bases; nucleotides outside the gene matches: 18. The CDR3 totals 16 residues. CDR3 amino acids: CASRPRLGGGPGEQYF. CDR3 sequence (DNA): TGTGCCAGCAGACCCCGACTCGGGGGAGGGCCAGGGGAGCAGTACTTC.

Here the CDR3 reads CASSFLGGEEQFF. The CDR3 coding sequence is TGTGCCAGCAGTTTCTTAGGTGGAGAGGAGCAGTTCTTC. The J gene is TRBJ2-1, the V gene TRBV27; D is unclear. V lost 3 bases and J lost 10, with 13 bases in between. Looked up from germline, CDR1 is MNHEY and CDR2 is SMNVEV (reference sequence). This CDR3 is built from 13 residues.

The rearrangement joins TRBV7-2 to TRBJ2-3; 9 bases are a match to TRBD1. V lost 4 bases, J lost 1 base, and 9 bases stayed unmatched. Looked up from germline, CDR1 is SGHTA and CDR2 is FQGNSA. The CDR3 has 17 amino acids. The CDR3 DNA reads TGTGCCAGCAGCTCCACTCCCGGGACAGGGCGCACAGATACGCAGTATTTT. It encodes CASSSTPGTGRTDTQYF.

The rearrangement links TRBV27 to TRBJ1-2; 9 nucleotides line up with TRBD1. There are 14 residues in the CDR3. The V and J ends lost 2 bases and 6 bases, in that order; junction bases with no gene match: 4. Germline CDR1 and CDR2: MNHEY and SMNVEV (reference sequence). The CDR3 loop is CASSLRGQGNGYTF. The CDR3 coding sequence is TGTGCCAGCAGTTTAAGGGGACAGGGAAATGGCTACACCTTC.

This chain links TRBV9 with TRBJ2-5; the match to TRBD2 covers 9 bases. The CDR3 runs to 15 residues. Germline CDR1 reads SGDLS; CDR2 reads YYNGEE. V shed 2 bases, J shed 5 bases, and the junction held 7 bases outside the gene matches. The CDR3: CASSVGGRAWETQYF. The CDR3 DNA reads TGTGCCAGCAGCGTCGGCGGGAGGGCCTGGGAGACCCAGTACTTC.

This clone was observed once. CDR3 residues: CASSKEGVFGYTF. CDR3 DNA: TGTGCCAGCAGCAAAGAGGGGGTATTCGGCTACACCTTC. The V and J genes are TRBV21-1 and TRBJ1-2; the D call TRBD1 from the table was never checked on the DNA. TRBV21-1 is termed a pseudogene. This CDR3 is built from 13 residues.

The J gene is TRBJ2-1, the V gene TRBV25-1; D gene uncertain. V lost 2 bases and J lost 9, with 5 bases in between. The CDR3 contains 11 residues. CDR1 MGHDK and CDR2 SYGVNS come from the germline V gene. The CDR3 bases are TGTGCCAGCAGTGAAGCTAGTGAGCAGTTCTTC. This codes for CASSEASEQFF.

The CDR3 region has the DNA TGTGCCAGTAGTAAGGGACAGACAACTAATGAAAAACTGTTTTTT. Its translation is CASSKGQTTNEKLFF. V and J are TRBV19 and TRBJ1-4, with TRBD1 identical over 7 bases. CDR1 LNHDA and CDR2 SQIVND come from the germline V gene (reference sequence). After removal of 4 bases from V and 0 bases from J, the junction contained 2 bases not matched to a gene. The CDR3 has 15 amino acids.

This clone was found a few times. The chain has TRBV28 and TRBJ1-1, with 8 bases that match TRBD1. Per the germline V gene, CDR1 is MDHEN and CDR2 is SYDVKM. The V and J ends lost 3 bases and 4 bases, in that order; junction bases with no gene match: 1. This CDR3 is built from 13 residues. The CDR3 sequence is CASSFDRGTEAFF. CDR3 DNA sequence: TGTGCCAGCAGTTTTGACAGGGGCACTGAAGCTTTCTTT.

The chain has TRBV7-8 and TRBJ2-5; TRBD1 is a possible D gene (5 bases). The J call may be wrong; the DNA end is better matched by TRBJ2-7. Germline-derived CDR1 and CDR2 are SGHVS and FQNEAQ. This CDR3 region has 12 residues. The CDR3 spells CASRSGFYEQYF. The CDR3 DNA sequence: TGTGCCAGCAGGTCAGGGTTTTACGAGCAGTACTTC.

This chain connects TRBV12-5 to TRBJ2-5, with 13 bases fitting TRBD2. The CDR3 length is 16 residues. Germline CDR1 is LGHNT and CDR2 is FRNRAP. With V trimmed by 5 bases and J by 2 bases, 5 bases remained unmatched. The CDR3 DNA sequence: TGTGCTAGTGGTGCCACTAGCGGGGGGGATCAAGAGACCCAGTACTTC. Translated: CASGATSGGDQETQYF.

The chain combines TRBV4-3 with TRBJ2-5, with 7 bases matching TRBD1. TRBJ2-7 matches the DNA end more closely, so the J call is doubtful. Per germline, CDR1 LGHNA and CDR2 YSLEER. There are 15 residues in the CDR3. CDR3 sequence reads: CASSQDSDRVGEQYF. In DNA, the CDR3 is TGCGCCAGCAGCCAAGATAGCGACAGGGTGGGCGAGCAGTACTTC.

The chain carries TRBV18 and TRBJ2-1, with D perhaps TRBD2 (6 bases). Germline CDR1 KGHSH, CDR2 LQKENI. V was cut by 3 bases and J by 7 bases, with 10 bases left in between. This CDR3 region has 13 residues. CDR3 sequence reads: CASSPTLANEQFF. CDR3 nucleotides: TGTGCCAGCTCACCGACCCTAGCGAATGAGCAGTTCTTC.

The chain combines TRBV5-1 with TRBJ2-6; D is uncertain. The germline gives CDR1 SGHRS, CDR2 YFSETQ. V lost 2 bases and J 3 bases, leaving 9 bases between the germline ends. This CDR3 comprises 15 residues. The CDR3 sequence: CASSLAVGGANVLTF. The CDR3 DNA reads as TGCGCCAGCAGCTTAGCTGTCGGTGGGGCCAACGTCCTGACTTTC.

The table lists this clone with a count of one. V gene TRBV5-4 combines with J gene TRBJ2-2; unclear D gene. The CDR3 extends over 14 amino acids. CDR1 and CDR2 (germline): SGHNT, YYREEE (reference sequence). V lost 2 bases and J lost 0, with 5 bases in between. The CDR3 loop reads CASSFEANTGELFF. The CDR3 nucleotides read TGTGCCAGCAGCTTTGAGGCGAACACCGGGGAGCTGTTTTTT.

This chain connects TRBV11-2 to TRBJ2-3; tentatively, D is TRBD1 (5 bases). Germline values: CDR1 SGHAT, CDR2 FQNNGV. Trimming shortened V by 4 bases and J by 9 bases, and 11 bases separated the two germline ends. The CDR3 is 12 residues long. CDR3 protein: CASSSNQGTQYF. CDR3 in DNA: TGTGCCAGCAGCTCGAACCAGGGCACGCAGTATTTT.

The chain links TRBV27 to TRBJ2-5; 8 nucleotides agree with TRBD2. The V and J ends lost 0 bases and 11 bases, in that order; junction bases with no gene match: 8. Looked up from germline, CDR1 is MNHEY and CDR2 is SMNVEV (reference sequence). The CDR3 loop spans 14 amino acids. The CDR3, as DNA: TGTGCCAGCAGTTTATCGTTGGGACTAGGAAGTCAGTACTTC. The encoded protein is CASSLSLGLGSQYF.

A few counts support this clone. V usage is TRBV6-5 and J usage is TRBJ2-1; TRBD1 agrees at 7 bases. The CDR3 extends over 14 amino acids. With V trimmed by 5 bases and J by 4 bases, 5 bases remained unmatched. Germline values: CDR1 MNHEY, CDR2 SVGAGI. This CDR3 is CASSRTGYYNEQFF. The CDR3 DNA reads TGTGCCAGCAGTCGGACAGGTTATTACAATGAGCAGTTCTTC.

This sequence joins TRBV11-2 and TRBJ1-2; 9 bases are a match to TRBD1. Germline V gene sequence: CDR1 SGHAT, CDR2 FQNNGV. The CDR3 length is 17 residues. V trimming: 4 bases; J trimming: 4 bases; junction bases outside the gene matches: 13. This chain's CDR3 is CASSSDRGAYLPYGYTF. The DNA of the CDR3 is TGTGCCAGCAGCTCGGACAGGGGTGCCTATCTTCCCTATGGCTACACCTTC.

The chain recombines TRBV5-1 with TRBJ2-5, with 9 nucleotides matching TRBD2. This CDR3 spans 17 amino acids. Per germline, CDR1 SGHRS and CDR2 YFSETQ. J was trimmed by 3 bases and V by 4 bases; bases with no gene match: 13. The CDR3 loop reads CASSPLTLASGKETQYF. CDR3 nucleotides: TGCGCCAGCAGCCCCCTAACTTTGGCTAGCGGGAAAGAGACCCAGTACTTC.

The V call is TRBV6-1, the J call TRBJ2-5; 7 nucleotides line up with TRBD2. The V gene's germline CDR1 is MNHNS and CDR2 SASEGT. Trimming removed 7 bases from V and 5 bases from J; junction bases left unmatched: 7. The CDR3 has 13 residues. The CDR3 loop reads CASNGGRGETQYF. The CDR3 region has the DNA TGTGCCAGCAACGGCGGGAGAGGGGAGACCCAGTACTTC.

The chain has TRBV7-2 and TRBJ2-1; 7 bases map to TRBD1. The germline gives CDR1 SGHTA, CDR2 FQGNSA. The junction had 0 bases not matched to a gene; V was cut back by 4 bases and J by 0 bases. The CDR3 loop spans 14 amino acids. CDR3 nucleotides: TGTGCCAGCAGCTCAGGGGGCTCCTACAATGAGCAGTTCTTC. Protein: CASSSGGSYNEQFF.

The chain carries TRBV6-6 and TRBJ2-1; TRBD2 matches 13 bases. The CDR3 loop spans 16 amino acids. The V gene end was trimmed by 6 bases and the J gene end by 2 bases; junction bases not matched to a gene: 4. The germline V gene has CDR1 MNHNY and CDR2 SVGAGI (reference sequence). In DNA form, the CDR3 reads TGTGCCAGCAGGGACGGACTAGCGGGAGCCTACAATGAGCAGTTCTTC. It is translated as CASRDGLAGAYNEQFF.